A single sample gave rise to the 27 T cell receptor beta chains below, sequenced in a study of shared clonotypes between healthy human individuals. TCRdb's table, derived via immunoSEQ multiplex PCR, lists solely in-frame clones and lacks some. The data contain fewer than 350,000 clones, around 86% of them singletons. Sequencing input: memory CD8+ T cells sorted from blood. The subset: CD45RO+ cells pooled with CCR7-negative TemRA cells. These receptors all come from a man aged 18 to 29 in good health.

The V call is TRBV5-6, the J call TRBJ2-3; TRBD2 aligns across 7 bases. Germline-derived CDR1 and CDR2 are SGHDT and YYEEEE. Germline trimming cut 2 bases from V and 2 bases from J; bases unmatched to any gene: 5. The CDR3 consists of 15 residues. CDR3: CASSFRLAVTDTQYF. CDR3 nucleotide sequence: TGTGCCAGCAGCTTCCGGCTAGCGGTCACAGATACGCAGTATTTT.

This clone has a handful of counts. The chain couples TRBV4-1 to TRBJ2-3; TRBD1 is a possible D gene (6 bases). The V and J ends lost 1 base and 1 base respectively, with 12 bases between them. In germline, CDR1 is MGHRA, CDR2 YSYEKL. This CDR3 comprises 16 residues. The CDR3 here is CASSQGETGRTDTQYF. The CDR3 nucleotides are TGCGCCAGCAGCCAAGGGGAGACAGGACGCACAGATACGCAGTATTTT.

The CDR3, as DNA: TGTGCCAGCAGTGAAGACCCCACAGATACGCAGTATTTT. The encoded protein is CASSEDPTDTQYF. This chain connects TRBV6-1 to TRBJ2-3; D unresolved. The length of the CDR3 is 13 residues. Germline CDR1 is MNHNS and CDR2 is SASEGT. V lost 1 base to trimming and J lost 2 bases, with 4 bases between them.

The CDR3 region has the DNA TGTGCCAGCAGTTTTCGCAGGGACACTGAAGCTTTCTTT. Amino acids: CASSFRRDTEAFF. V is TRBV27 and J is TRBJ1-1, with a tentative D call TRBD1 (5 bases). The CDR3 totals 13 residues. The germline gives CDR1 MNHEY, CDR2 SMNVEV (reference sequence). V was cut by 3 bases and J by 3 bases, with 8 bases left in between.

On this clone itself: This specimen includes other DNA sequences encoding the same CDR3. The chain recombines TRBV5-6 with TRBJ1-5; D remains ambiguous. Germline loops: CDR1 SGHDT, CDR2 YYEEEE. V was cut by 2 bases and J by 4 bases, with 4 bases left in between. The CDR3 loop spans 12 amino acids. CDR3 DNA: TGTGCCAGCAGCTTTGGTAATCAGCCCCAGCATTTT. Its translation: CASSFGNQPQHF.

Details on this clone: One end of the junction does not line up with germline, which may come from a read error. The rearrangement uses TRBV7-9 and TRBJ1-5; 10 nucleotides match TRBD1. Germline CDR1 reads SEHNR; CDR2 reads FQNEAQ (reference sequence). The CDR3 spans 17 residues. CDR3 sequence reads: CASSSWGGDRGLLPLNF. CDR3 DNA: TGTGCCAGCAGCTCCTGGGGTGGAGACAGGGGGCTGCTGCCTCTAAATTTT. Full variable domain (remainder filled in from reference TRBV7-9 and TRBJ1-5): DTGVSQNPRHKITKRGQNVTFRCDPISEHNRLYWYRQTLGQGPEFLTYFQNEAQLEKSRLLSDRFSAERPKGSFSTLEIQRTEQGDSAMYLCASSSWGGDRGLLPLNFGDGTRLSIL.

This chain joins TRBV28 and TRBJ2-7; the match to TRBD2 covers 7 bases. J gave up 0 bases and V 6 bases, and 8 bases lay outside the gene matches. Germline V gives CDR1 MDHEN, CDR2 SYDVKM. CDR3 size: 15 residues. The CDR3 nucleotides are TGTGCCAGCAGCTTAGGGAGCGGGGCCTCCTACGAGCAGTACTTC. It translates to CASSLGSGASYEQYF. Combining the CDR3 with reference TRBV28 and TRBJ2-7 gives the whole variable domain DVKVTQSSRYLVKRTGEKVFLECVQDMDHENMFWYRQDPGLGLRLIYFSYDVKMKEKGDIPEGYSVSREKKERFSLILESASTNQTSMYLCASSLGSGASYEQYFGPGTRLTVT.

The chain has TRBV5-6 and TRBJ1-2; D gene uncertain. V was cut by 1 base and J by 4 bases, with 8 bases left in between. Germline values: CDR1 SGHDT, CDR2 YYEEEE. This CDR3 region has 13 residues. The CDR3 sequence: CASSLSSIYGYTF. In DNA, the CDR3 is TGTGCCAGCAGCTTGAGTTCGATCTATGGCTACACCTTC.

To note about this clone: A much larger clone lies one base from this, so it may be a read error. The J gene is TRBJ2-2, the V gene TRBV7-6; D may be TRBD2 (5 bases). Trimming left V 4 bases short and J 0 bases short, with 9 bases between. The germline V gene has CDR1 SGHVS and CDR2 FNYEAQ. CDR3 length equals 15 residues. This CDR3 reads CASSYGGTNTGELFF. Here the CDR3 DNA reads TGTGCCAGCAGCTACGGAGGTACGAACACCGGGGAGCTGTTTTTT.

This clone was seen only a few times. The chain couples TRBV1 to TRBJ2-7; the table's D call of TRBD2 was not tested on the DNA. TRBV1 is designated a pseudogene. This CDR3 region has 16 residues. As DNA, the CDR3 is TGCACCAGCAGCCCTGGGACTAGCGGGAGGGACCACGAGCAGTACTTC. Translating it yields CTSSPGTSGRDHEQYF.

The V call is TRBV10-3, the J call TRBJ2-3; D is unresolved. CDR1 ENHRY and CDR2 SYGVKD come from the germline V gene. Trimming cost V 9 bases and J 1 base, with 14 bases left between them. CDR3 length equals 14 residues. CDR3 nucleotides: TGTGCCATACAGTGGACGGGCCGCACAGATACGCAGTATTTT. It codes for CAIQWTGRTDTQYF.

The V and J genes are TRBV1 and TRBJ2-6; whether TRBD1, the table's D call, matches the DNA was not checked. TRBV1 is shown as a pseudogene. The CDR3 is 17 amino acids. The CDR3 reads CTSSQDTGISGANVLTF. The DNA for the CDR3 is TGCACCAGCAGCCAAGACACAGGGATCTCTGGGGCCAACGTCCTGACTTTC.

Notes on this clone: At the DNA level, this CDR3 is encoded by other sequences in the same sample as well. The chain is built from TRBV6-5 and TRBJ2-7, with TRBD1 matching over 8 bases. Germline V gives CDR1 MNHEY, CDR2 SVGAGI. The length of the CDR3 is 16 residues. With V trimmed by 0 bases and J by 1 base, 5 bases remained unmatched. The CDR3 protein is CASSYSTGQVSYEQYF. CDR3 nucleotide sequence: TGTGCCAGCAGTTACTCGACGGGACAGGTTTCCTACGAGCAGTACTTC.

Here the CDR3 reads CAWTRDSGNTIYF. CDR3 coding DNA: TGTGCCTGGACCAGGGACTCTGGAAACACCATATATTTT. V usage is TRBV30 and J usage is TRBJ1-3; TRBD1 might be the D (5 bases). This CDR3 contains 13 residues. Per germline, CDR1 GTSNPN and CDR2 SVGIG (reference sequence). The V gene lost 4 bases and the J gene lost 0 bases, with 7 bases spanning the gap.

The gene calls are TRBV5-1 and TRBJ2-5; weak D call: TRBD1 (5 bases). Germline CDR1 is SGHRS and CDR2 is YFSETQ. The CDR3 extends over 13 amino acids. V was pared by 1 base and J by 7 bases, with 11 bases between. CDR3 bases: TGCGCCAGCAGCTTGAGGGGTTGGGGGACCCAGTACTTC. Translation gives CASSLRGWGTQYF.

By share, this clone ranks as medium-sized. This chain uses TRBV5-6 with TRBJ2-7; D tentatively reads TRBD1 or TRBD2 (5 bases each). Trimming removed 0 bases at V and 2 bases at J, with 15 bases between. The CDR3 is made up of 16 amino acids. Germline loops: CDR1 SGHDT, CDR2 YYEEEE. The CDR3 loop is CASSLVSRDPTYEQYF. CDR3 DNA sequence: TGTGCCAGCAGCTTGGTGAGCAGGGACCCTACCTACGAGCAGTACTTC.

The rearrangement joins TRBV5-1 to TRBJ2-1; 8 bases map to TRBD1. The germline CDR1 and CDR2 sequences are SGHRS and YFSETQ. The V and J ends lost 3 bases and 7 bases, in that order; junction bases with no gene match: 6. The CDR3 is made up of 14 amino acids. The CDR3 sequence: CASSSRTGWNEQFF. DNA for the CDR3: TGCGCCAGCAGCTCCCGGACAGGGTGGAATGAGCAGTTCTTC.

The J gene is TRBJ2-3, the V gene TRBV27; D tentatively fits TRBD1 or TRBD2 (5 bases each). The germline gives CDR1 MNHEY, CDR2 SMNVEV (reference sequence). This CDR3 region has 15 residues. V lost 7 bases and J lost 2, with 16 bases in between. The CDR3 is CASNPRDGYTDTQYF. In DNA form, the CDR3 reads TGTGCCAGCAACCCCCGGGACGGGTACACAGATACGCAGTATTTT.

This clone was detected once. This rearrangement joins TRBV7-9 to TRBJ2-7; perhaps D is TRBD1 or TRBD2 (5 bases each). The CDR3 runs to 13 residues. Per the germline V gene, CDR1 is SEHNR and CDR2 is FQNEAQ (reference sequence). Trimming shortened V by 1 base and J by 6 bases, and 10 bases separated the two germline ends. The CDR3 nucleotides read TGTGCCAGCAGCTTAGGGGGGTTCGGCGAGCAGTACTTC. This gives the protein CASSLGGFGEQYF.

The chain recombines TRBV4-3 with TRBJ2-2; 8 nucleotides align to TRBD2. Germline V CDR1 and CDR2: LGHNA, YSLEER. This CDR3 is 18 amino acids long. After removal of 0 bases from V and 6 bases from J, the junction contained 12 bases not matched to a gene. CDR3 DNA sequence: TGCGCCAGCAGCCAAGAGCCAGCGGGAGTGGAATTTTCCGGGGAGCTGTTTTTT. This sequence encodes CASSQEPAGVEFSGELFF.

This clone has only one observation. The chain is built from TRBV7-8 and TRBJ1-1; D remains unclear. Germline V CDR1 and CDR2: SGHVS, FQNEAQ. This CDR3 is 15 amino acids long. The V end was cut by 0 bases, the J end by 0 bases, with 8 bases between. The CDR3: CASSLARSLNTEAFF. In nucleotides, the CDR3 is TGTGCCAGCAGCTTAGCTCGGTCTTTGAACACTGAAGCTTTCTTT.

The chain joins TRBV29-1 to TRBJ2-1; D possibly corresponds to TRBD2 (5 bases). Germline V gene sequence: CDR1 SQVTM, CDR2 ANQGSEA. The CDR3 covers 12 residues. Trimming pared 8 bases from V and 3 bases from J, leaving 11 bases between. CDR3 loop: CSCGGNYNEQFF. DNA of the CDR3: TGCAGCTGCGGAGGAAACTACAATGAGCAGTTCTTC.

In this sample, this clone turned up once. The CDR3 nucleotides read TGTGCCAGCAGTCTGTTCCCGGGGGGCTTCAATCAGCCCCAGCATTTT. Amino acid sequence: CASSLFPGGFNQPQHF. The genes are TRBV6-6 and TRBJ1-5, with a tentative D call TRBD1 (6 bases). This CDR3 is built from 16 residues. The V end lost 5 bases, the J end lost 3 bases, and 17 bases lay between the germline ends. Germline V CDR1 and CDR2: MNHNY, SVGAGI (reference sequence).

Of note for this clone: Additional DNA sequences in this sample encode the identical CDR3. V is TRBV15 and J is TRBJ1-1; possibly TRBD1 for D (5 bases). The V gene's germline CDR1 is LNHNV and CDR2 YYDKDF (reference sequence). The CDR3 covers 13 residues. V gave up 0 bases and J gave up 4 bases, with 6 bases separating them. CDR3 in amino acids: CATSRDRGTEAFF. The CDR3 bases are TGTGCCACCAGCAGAGATAGGGGCACTGAAGCTTTCTTT.

The genes are TRBV27 and TRBJ2-5; D may be TRBD1 or TRBD2 (5 bases each). The CDR3 loop spans 14 amino acids. The V end was cut by 6 bases, the J end by 4 bases, with 15 bases between. Germline values: CDR1 MNHEY, CDR2 SMNVEV (reference sequence). CDR3: CASSPTAGGETQYF. The CDR3 DNA reads TGTGCCAGCAGCCCCACGGCTGGGGGAGAGACCCAGTACTTC.

In nucleotides, the CDR3 is TGTGCCAGCGGGACAGTTATGAACACTGAAGCTTTCTTT. The encoded protein is CASGTVMNTEAFF. The chain employs TRBV25-1 and TRBJ1-1, with 7 bases aligning to TRBD1. V shed 8 bases and J 0 bases; nucleotides not matched to a gene: 3. The CDR3 length is 13 residues. Germline V gene data show CDR1 as MGHDK and CDR2 as SYGVNS.

The rearrangement joins TRBV11-2 to TRBJ2-7; D ambiguous. CDR1 is SGHAT, CDR2 FQNNGV, per germline. V was cut by 2 bases and J by 6 bases, with 8 bases left in between. The CDR3 runs to 12 residues. For the CDR3, the DNA is TGTGCCAGCAGCTTAATGGTACGCGAGCAGTACTTC. It encodes CASSLMVREQYF.